This T cell receptor beta chain was captured by sequencing in a study of cytomegalovirus exposure and HLA in healthy donors. Study findings and constraints: The CMV antigen specificity of a few CMV-associated chains was confirmed through in vitro analysis. Researchers reportedly found TCR beta sequences accurately predicted most subjects' HLA-A and HLA-B alleles.

It was healthy bone marrow donors who served as donors. The PCR used 60 Vbeta and 13 Jbeta primers. Here immunoSEQ multiplex PCR was the method, and the copy in TCRdb shows in-frame clones only, minus some. This repertoire shows about 190,000 clones, roughly 90% found once; its top ten account for less than 0.35%. Germline V gene data show CDR1 as MDHEN and CDR2 as SYDVKM. The CDR3 sequence is 16 residues long. V lost 6 bases, J lost 2 bases, and 7 bases stayed unmatched. Details on this clone: Its cognate antigen is unknown.

The receptor was isolated from a woman younger than 45 in good health and CMV-seronegative. This sequence joins TRBV28 and TRBJ1-3; 10 nucleotides agree with TRBD1. The sample consisted of PBMCs. This CDR3 is CASRPGGTGAGNTIYF. For the CDR3, the DNA is TGTGCCAGCAGACCCGGGGGGACAGGGGCTGGAAACACCATATATTTT. The full variable domain, completed using reference TRBV28 and TRBJ1-3, is DVKVTQSSRYLVKRTGEKVFLECVQDMDHENMFWYRQDPGLGLRLIYFSYDVKMKEKGDIPEGYSVSREKKERFSLILESASTNQTSMYLCASRPGGTGAGNTIYFGEGSWLTVV.